A selection of T cell receptor beta chains follows, all from one sample in a study of vaccination and CD4 T cells after COVID-19. TCRdb reprocessed the PCR reads via MiXCR and lists one record per CDR3 protein. Among about 13,000 distinct CDR3 sequences listed, 50% to 60% were seen once. Which antigens these TCRs recognize remains unknown. Specimen: cultured CD4+ T cells from blood, collected after SARS-CoV-2 vaccination. The receptors shown here come from a human donor with COVID-19. Both conserved end residues are part of each CDR3. The D gene is left open where the match is weak. Clone size is stated in some rows and not others, as once, few, many or a class when expanded.

TRBJ2-3	NA	TRBV24-1	NA	TGTGCCACCAGTATTCCGGGGTCAGATACGCAGTATTTT	CATSIPGSDTQYF
TRBJ2-7	NA	TRBV21-1	NA	TGTGCCAGCGCCACTAGCGGGGGGGCAGGTTTCCACGAGCAGTACTTC	CASATSGGAGFHEQYF
TRBJ1-1	few	TRBV6-1	NA	TGTGCCAGCAGTGACAGGGCAGGTCAGCACACTGAAGCTTTCTTT	CASSDRAGQHTEAFF
TRBJ1-6	NA	TRBV2	NA	TGTGCCAGCAGTGAGGTAATCAATTCACCCCTCCACTTT	CASSEVINSPLHF
TRBJ1-5	once	TRBV20-1	TRBD1	TGCAGTGCTAGAAGACAGGGAGGGGTGGACAATCAGCCCCAGCATTTT	CSARRQGGVDNQPQHF
TRBJ2-3	NA	TRBV6-1	NA	TGTGCCACTTACAGGGCCGGTGGGACGCAGTATTTT	CATYRAGGTQYF
TRBJ1-2	NA	TRBV19	NA	TGTGCCAGTAGCTCAAGTGACTATGGCTACACCTTC	CASSSSDYGYTF
TRBJ1-5	NA	TRBV28	NA	TGTGCCAGCAGTTTAGAGTTGAGCGCCAAGTCGGGTCAGCCCCAGCATTTT	CASSLELSAKSGQPQHF
TRBJ1-5	few	TRBV7-9	NA	TGTGCCAGCAGCTTAATCCAGGGACCGGTTAGCAATCAGCCCCAGCATTTT	CASSLIQGPVSNQPQHF
TRBJ1-5	once	TRBV30	NA	TGTGCCTGGTCCCCCGAGACGTCGTATCAGCCCCAGCATTTT	CAWSPETSYQPQHF
TRBJ1-2	few	TRBV30	NA	TGTGCCTACACAGGTGCCTCTGACTATGGCTACACCTTC	CAYTGASDYGYTF
TRBJ2-3	NA	TRBV18	NA	TGTGCCAGCTCACCACCGAACAGGTTGTCTCAAAATACGCAGTATTTT	CASSPPNRLSQNTQYF
TRBJ2-7	NA	TRBV6-1	NA	TGTGCCAGCAGAATCGGACTGACGAGCTCCTACGAGCAGTACTTC	CASRIGLTSSYEQYF
TRBJ1-5	NA	TRBV28	NA	TGTGCCAGCGTTCCCCAGCGTGGCAATCAGCCCCAGCATTTT	CASVPQRGNQPQHF
TRBJ2-6	NA	TRBV27	NA	TGTGCCAGCAGTTTTAAGGGGTCACACTCTGGGGCCAACGTCCTGACTTTC	CASSFKGSHSGANVLTF
TRBJ2-4	NA	TRBV11-3	NA	TGTGCCAGCAGCTCCGGGTGGCAGGGAGACATTCAGTACTTC	CASSSGWQGDIQYF
TRBJ1-2	NA	TRBV28	TRBD1	TGTGCCAGCAGTCCCCAGACAGGGGGACTTCGTGGCTACACCTTC	CASSPQTGGLRGYTF
TRBJ1-2	NA	TRBV5-4	TRBD1	TGTGCCAGCAGCTTGGGAGGGGGCGGCTATGGCTACACCTTC	CASSLGGGGYGYTF
TRBJ1-5	NA	TRBV20-1	TRBD1	TGCAGTGCTGGACAGGGATACAGTCAGCCCCAGCATTTT	CSAGQGYSQPQHF
TRBJ1-5	NA	TRBV20-1	NA	TGCAGTGCTAGACAGGGCGGGCAGCCCCAGCATTTT	CSARQGGQPQHF
TRBJ2-7	NA	TRBV6-1	TRBD1	TGTGCCAGCAGTCCTACCGGGACAGGGGCAGAGCAGTACTTC	CASSPTGTGAEQYF
TRBJ1-2	NA	TRBV5-4	TRBD1	TGTGCCAGCAGCCCTCCGTTGGACAGGGGCTATGGCTACACCTTC	CASSPPLDRGYGYTF
TRBJ1-1	NA	TRBV6-5	NA	TGTGCCAGCAGTTACTCGAACCAGGGAGACACTGAAGCTTTCTTT	CASSYSNQGDTEAFF
TRBJ1-6	NA	TRBV27	NA	TGTGCCAGCAGCATTGAGGGGGGGATGGTCTATAATTCACCCCTCCACTTT	CASSIEGGMVYNSPLHF
TRBJ1-2	few	TRBV5-4	NA	TGTGCCAGCAGCCCGAGGGGGACCTATGGCTACACCTTC	CASSPRGTYGYTF
TRBJ2-5	once	TRBV20-1	TRBD2	TGCAGTGCTGACCGAGCGGGGGAGCAAGAGACCCAGTACTTC	CSADRAGEQETQYF
TRBJ1-2	NA	TRBV7-9	NA	TGTGCCAGCAGCTTAGCGGTGGGGACCTATGGCTACACCTTC	CASSLAVGTYGYTF
TRBJ2-1	NA	TRBV6-2/TRBV6-3	NA	TGTGCCAGCAGTCCCCAGTATGCGAGCAATGAGCAGTTCTTC	CASSPQYASNEQFF
TRBJ2-2	few	TRBV20-1	TRBD2	TGCAGTGCCCCGGGACTAGCGGGGGGGCCGGGCACCGGGGAGCTGTTTTTT	CSAPGLAGGPGTGELFF
TRBJ1-6	NA	TRBV20-1	NA	TGCAGTGCTATGTACGCCTCTTTTGGTTCACCCCTCCACTTT	CSAMYASFGSPLHF
TRBJ2-1	NA	TRBV20-1	TRBD2	TGCAGTGCCGCGGGGACTAGCGTGTACAATGAGCAGTTCTTC	CSAAGTSVYNEQFF
TRBJ2-3	few	TRBV20-1	NA	TGCAGTGTACCAGATTTCACAGATACGCAGTATTTT	CSVPDFTDTQYF
TRBJ2-1	NA	TRBV7-2	NA	TGTGCCAGCAGCCCCCTTGCCAGGGGGGACAATGAGCAGTTCTTC	CASSPLARGDNEQFF
TRBJ1-3	few	TRBV7-8	TRBD1	TGTGCCAGCAGTCAGGGGGGGCCCTCTGGAAACACCATATATTTT	CASSQGGPSGNTIYF
TRBJ1-2	NA	TRBV19	TRBD1	TGTGCCAGTAGTATAGATGCAGGGGGCGCGGAGGGCTACACCTTC	CASSIDAGGAEGYTF
TRBJ2-5	NA	TRBV6-1	NA	TGTGCCGGGGGGAGAGGAGAGACCCAGTACTTC	CAGGRGETQYF
TRBJ2-7	once	TRBV11-2	NA	TGTGCCAGCAGACTGAGGCGGGGCAGTGGCGAGCAGTACTTC	CASRLRRGSGEQYF
TRBJ1-2	once	TRBV4-1	NA	TGCGCCAGCAGCCACGTAGGGGCAACTGGTGGCTACACCTTC	CASSHVGATGGYTF
TRBJ1-1	NA	TRBV21-1	NA	TGTGCCAGCAGCCCCTTCCGAGAGGATCGAAGTGAAGCTTTCTTT	CASSPFREDRSEAFF
TRBJ1-6	once	TRBV5-1	NA	TGCGCCAGCAGCTTGGCGTCCGGGGGCGAGTCACCCCTCCACTTT	CASSLASGGESPLHF
TRBJ2-5	NA	TRBV11-3	TRBD1	TGTGCCAGCAGCTCGGGACAGGGCCTCCAAGAGACCCAGTACTTC	CASSSGQGLQETQYF
TRBJ1-2	NA	TRBV27	NA	TGTGCCAGCAGTTTAAAACAGGCCAACTATGGCTACACCTTC	CASSLKQANYGYTF
TRBJ1-6	NA	TRBV7-8	NA	TGTGCCAGCAGCGCCCAGACAGGTTGGAATTCACCCCTCCACTTT	CASSAQTGWNSPLHF
TRBJ2-2	NA	TRBV10-3	NA	TGTGCCATCAGCGGCAACCCCGGGGAGCTGTTTTTT	CAISGNPGELFF
TRBJ2-6	NA	TRBV21-1	NA	TGTGCCAGCAGCAATTCGGGGGGGCCGGTCGGGGCCAACGTCCTGACTTTC	CASSNSGGPVGANVLTF
TRBJ2-4	NA	TRBV28	NA	TGTGCCAGCAGTCCCTCCCACAGTTTAGCCAAAAACATTCAGTACTTC	CASSPSHSLAKNIQYF
TRBJ1-5	NA	TRBV19	NA	TGTGCCAGTATAGGGGGAGGGCAGCCCCAGCATTTT	CASIGGGQPQHF
TRBJ2-5	NA	TRBV19	TRBD1	TGTGCCAGTAGTATACAGGGACAGGGGGGAGAGACCCAGTACTTC	CASSIQGQGGETQYF
TRBJ2-3	NA	TRBV19	NA	TGTGCCAGTAGTATCCCAGGGACAGATACGCAGTATTTT	CASSIPGTDTQYF
TRBJ2-5	once	TRBV19	NA	TGTGCCACCAAATATGGGGTTGGGCAAGAGACCCAGTACTTC	CATKYGVGQETQYF
TRBJ1-4	NA	TRBV4-2	TRBD1	TGTGCCAGCAGCCAGGGGCCCGGGACAGCTGCAACTAATGAAAAACTGTTTTTT	CASSQGPGTAATNEKLFF
TRBJ1-1	few	TRBV5-1	NA	TGCGCCAGCAGCCCGAGGGCAGGGGTGGGATCAGAAGCTTTCTTT	CASSPRAGVGSEAFF
TRBJ1-6	NA	TRBV27	NA	TGTGCCACCAGAGGTGGACGGAATAATTCACCCCTCCACTTT	CATRGGRNNSPLHF
TRBJ1-2	NA	TRBV27	TRBD1	TGTGCCACCAAGACAGGGGAAGGCTACACCTTC	CATKTGEGYTF